A few counts support the clone carrying this TCR beta chain. TCRdb independently ran MiXCR on the 5' RACE reads; one entry per CDR3 protein. The sample holds 400,000 to 500,000 distinct CDR3 sequences, about 20% seen once. This specimen comes from a study of T-cell memory formation after mild COVID-19. The CDR3 contains 15 residues. The V gene lost 5 bases and the J gene lost 0 bases, with 14 bases spanning the gap. Sequencing was carried out using PBMCs or a T cell subset sorted from them (not recorded which). The receptor was derived from an adult woman who had mild COVID-19 (a few samples of this study predate the infection). Cell type and time point are not known. The chain uses TRBV12-3 or TRBV12-4 and TRBJ2-7; the D gene is possibly TRBD1 (5 bases). CDR3 DNA sequence: TGTGCCAGCAGTCCGCCCGCAGGGTACTCCTACGAGCAGTACTTC. Amino acid sequence: CASSPPAGYSYEQYF.